The 20 T cell receptor beta chains listed next were all sequenced from one sample in a study of T-cell reconstitution after alpha-beta-depleted transplantation in children. Unique molecular identifiers were incorporated when the TCRbeta library was constructed. TCRdb ran MiXCR on the PCR reads and lists one entry per CDR3 protein. The repertoire consists of fewer than 130,000 distinct CDR3 sequences, with 10% to 13% occurring once and the leading ten covering less than 10%. Sequences were derived from PBMCs from the stem cell graft donor, sampled from the stem cell graft. The receptor source for this set is a human donor who donated a stem cell graft to a child with acute lymphoblastic leukemia.

A note on this clonotype: A much larger clonotype is one base distant, so this may be a read error. J is TRBJ2-7 and V is TRBV15; D remains ambiguous. The CDR3 contains 12 residues. Per germline, CDR1 LNHNV and CDR2 YYDKDF (reference sequence). The DNA of the CDR3 is TGTGCCACCAGCAGAGATTGGGCAGAGCACTACTTC. This translates into CATSRDWAEHYF. Full variable domain (remainder filled in from reference TRBV15 and TRBJ2-7): DAMVIQNPRYQVTQFGKPVTLSCSQTLNHNVMYWYQQKSSQAPKLLFHYYDKDFNNEADTPDNFQSRRPNTSFCFLDIRSPGLGDTAMYLCATSRDWAEHYFGPGTRLTVT.

Many counts were recorded for this clonotype. This chain connects TRBV18 to TRBJ2-1; tentative D call: TRBD2 (5 bases). The length of the CDR3 is 16 residues. CDR1 KGHSH and CDR2 LQKENI come from the germline V gene. Trimming cost V 0 bases and J 5 bases, with 14 bases left between them. CDR3 nucleotides: TGTGCCAGCTCACCACCAACACTAGAGATCCACAATGAGCAGTTCTTC. Protein: CASSPPTLEIHNEQFF.

At least ten counts were recorded for this clonotype. The chain combines TRBV5-1 with TRBJ2-7; D might be TRBD1 or TRBD2, each matching 5 bases. The length of the CDR3 is 15 residues. V lost 4 bases and J lost 3, with 17 bases in between. Germline CDR1 is SGHRS and CDR2 is YFSETQ. CDR3 sequence (DNA): TGCGCCAGCAGCCCCGGGGAGACAGTGTTCTACGAGCAGTACTTC. This codes for CASSPGETVFYEQYF.

This clonotype was recorded many times. The V call is TRBV11-2, the J call TRBJ1-5, with 8 bases fitting TRBD1. J gave up 7 bases and V 5 bases, and 7 bases lay outside the gene matches. Germline values: CDR1 SGHAT, CDR2 FQNNGV. The CDR3 covers 14 residues. CDR3 coding DNA: TGTGCCAGCAGCCCAGACAGGGGCGGACAGCCCCAGCATTTT. It translates to CASSPDRGGQPQHF. Filled out from reference TRBV11-2 and TRBJ1-5, the complete variable domain reads EAGVAQSPRYKIIEKRQSVAFWCNPISGHATLYWYQQILGQGPKLLIQFQNNGVVDDSQLPKDRFSAERLKGVDSTLKIQPAKLEDSAVYLCASSPDRGGQPQHFGDGTRLSIL.

This clonotype was observed at least ten times. The V call is TRBV10-2, the J call TRBJ1-2; tentatively, D is TRBD1 (5 bases). Germline assignment: CDR1 WSHSY and CDR2 SAAADI. The CDR3 has 15 amino acids. V shed 3 bases and J shed 5 bases, with 16 bases lying between them. CDR3 sequence (DNA): TGCGCCAGCAGTGAAGCCGGGACCGGGATTTATGGCTACACCTTC. As protein: CASSEAGTGIYGYTF.

V gene TRBV7-6 combines with J gene TRBJ2-7, with unresolved D. Germline V gene sequence: CDR1 SGHVS, CDR2 FNYEAQ. The CDR3 extends over 13 amino acids. V was pared by 2 bases and J by 2 bases, with 7 bases between. The CDR3 nucleotides are TGTGCCAGCAGCTTAACAGAAGCCTACGAGCAGTACTTC. It codes for CASSLTEAYEQYF.

This clonotype appeared many times. The V and J genes are TRBV18 and TRBJ1-4; tentatively, D is TRBD1 (6 bases). Germline V gene sequence: CDR1 KGHSH, CDR2 LQKENI. This CDR3 spans 14 amino acids. V was clipped by 3 bases and J by 7 bases, with 12 bases between them. Written as DNA, the CDR3 is TGTGCCAGCTCACCCCCCGGACAGTCTGAAAAACTGTTTTTT. The encoded protein is CASSPPGQSEKLFF.

In this sample, this clonotype turned up many times. The chain couples TRBV10-3 to TRBJ1-2; D gene ambiguous. V was trimmed by 7 bases and J by 5 bases, leaving 8 bases between them. The CDR3 has 11 residues. Germline lookup yields CDR1 ENHRY and CDR2 SYGVKD. CDR3: CAIKWGYGYTF. CDR3 DNA sequence: TGTGCCATCAAATGGGGTTATGGCTACACCTTC.

This clonotype was observed at least ten times. The chain carries TRBV5-1 and TRBJ2-7; no firm D call. This CDR3 has 16 amino acids. The germline V and J ends were trimmed by 0 bases and 1 base, with 14 bases remaining between them. Germline CDR1 is SGHRS and CDR2 is YFSETQ. The CDR3 loop is CASSLGPADTSYEQYF. In DNA form, the CDR3 reads TGCGCCAGCAGCTTGGGGCCGGCAGATACATCCTACGAGCAGTACTTC.

This clonotype has at least ten counts. V usage is TRBV5-1 and J usage is TRBJ1-5; unclear D gene. The germline V and J ends were trimmed by 4 bases and 0 bases, with 11 bases remaining between them. The CDR3 has 15 amino acids. Germline-derived CDR1 and CDR2 are SGHRS and YFSETQ. The CDR3, as DNA: TGCGCCAGCAGCGCGACCTCAGGTAGCAATCAGCCCCAGCATTTT. This codes for CASSATSGSNQPQHF.

This clonotype has a count of ten or more. The V and J genes are TRBV20-1 and TRBJ1-2; TRBD1 aligns across 10 bases. V trimming: 7 bases; J trimming: 5 bases; junction bases outside the gene matches: 4. The CDR3 runs 12 residues. CDR1 and CDR2 (germline): DFQATT, SNEGSKA (reference sequence). CDR3 sequence (DNA): TGCAGTGTTGGACAGGGGGGGTATGGCTACACCTTC. Translating gives CSVGQGGYGYTF.

The chain uses TRBV3-1 and TRBJ1-1; D ambiguous. CDR3 length: 13 amino acids. V was cut by 8 bases and J by 3 bases, with 13 bases left in between. Germline loops: CDR1 LGHDT, CDR2 YNNKEL (reference sequence). The CDR3 reads CASWGMGYTEAFF. Here the CDR3 DNA reads TGTGCCAGCTGGGGTATGGGGTACACTGAAGCTTTCTTT.

A remark on this clonotype: A much larger clone differs by one base, so this may be a read error. This chain joins TRBV7-2 and TRBJ2-4, with TRBD2 matching over 11 bases. The CDR3 length is 17 residues. Germline V CDR1 and CDR2: SGHTA, FQGNSA. For the CDR3, the DNA is TGTGCCAGCAGCGATCTAGCGGGGGGCCAGGCCAAAAACAGTCAGTACTTC. Residues: CASSDLAGGQAKNSQYF.

This clonotype has at least ten counts. J is TRBJ2-3 and V is TRBV7-7; 12 bases are a match to TRBD2. Germline V CDR1 and CDR2: SSHAT, FNYEAQ (reference sequence). The CDR3 has 15 residues. After removal of 11 bases from V and 5 bases from J, the junction contained 11 bases not matched to a gene. The CDR3 loop reads CALSRLAGDKDTQYF. The CDR3, as DNA: TGTGCCTTATCTCGACTAGCGGGAGATAAAGATACGCAGTATTTT.

This clonotype appeared many times. This chain joins TRBV27 and TRBJ1-2; weak D call: TRBD1 (5 bases). The V gene lost 6 bases and the J gene lost 8 bases, with 19 bases spanning the gap. Germline V gene sequence: CDR1 MNHEY, CDR2 SMNVEV (reference sequence). The CDR3 contains 14 residues. The CDR3, as DNA: TGTGCCAGCAGCCCTGGGGCGGGGTACAGCGGCTACACCTTC. Translated, it gives CASSPGAGYSGYTF.

In its sample, this clonotype was seen many times. CDR3 coding DNA: TGTGCCAGCAGCCAGGACAGCAATCAGCCCCAGCATTTT. Translated: CASSQDSNQPQHF. The rearrangement joins TRBV7-9 to TRBJ1-5; no definite D call. This CDR3 spans 13 amino acids. V was clipped by 5 bases and J by 1 base, with 6 bases between them. In germline, CDR1 is SEHNR, CDR2 FQNEAQ (reference sequence).

This clonotype has a count of ten or more. The V and J genes are TRBV20-1 and TRBJ2-7; the D is unclear. The CDR3 length is 14 residues. Deletions cut 3 bases from V and 0 bases from J, with 12 bases between. Germline V gene lookup returns CDR1 DFQATT and CDR2 SNEGSKA (reference sequence). CDR3 loop: CSAREFATSYEQYF. The CDR3 region has the DNA TGCAGTGCTAGGGAATTTGCAACCTCCTACGAGCAGTACTTC.

A remark on this clonotype: One junction end disagrees with the germline gene, perhaps due to a read error. This sequence joins TRBV11-2 and TRBJ2-2, with 8 bases that match TRBD2. CDR3 length: 15 residues. The germline V gene has CDR1 SGHAT and CDR2 FQNNGV. The CDR3 DNA reads TGTGCCGGCAGCTTAGGACTAGCTCACACCGGGGAGCTGTTTTTT. Its translation is CAGSLGLAHTGELFF.

This clonotype was counted many times. The CDR3 sequence: CASSQEQQGPIYGYTF. The CDR3 bases are TGTGCCAGCAGCCAAGAGCAACAGGGGCCGATCTATGGCTACACCTTC. The chain combines TRBV14 with TRBJ1-2; 7 bases match TRBD1. The germline gives CDR1 SGHDN, CDR2 FVKESK. There are 16 residues in the CDR3. Trimming removed 0 bases from V and 4 bases from J; junction bases left unmatched: 8.

As to this clonotype: A much larger clonotype is one base distant, so this may be a read error. V gene TRBV20-1 combines with J gene TRBJ2-7; either TRBD1 or TRBD2 may supply D (5 bases each). The CDR3 is made up of 15 amino acids. Germline CDR1 DFQATT, CDR2 SNEGSKA (reference sequence). CDR3: CCARAREGYSWGQYF. In nucleotides, the CDR3 is TGCTGTGCTAGGGCCAGAGAGGGGTATTCTTGGGGGCAGTACTTC.